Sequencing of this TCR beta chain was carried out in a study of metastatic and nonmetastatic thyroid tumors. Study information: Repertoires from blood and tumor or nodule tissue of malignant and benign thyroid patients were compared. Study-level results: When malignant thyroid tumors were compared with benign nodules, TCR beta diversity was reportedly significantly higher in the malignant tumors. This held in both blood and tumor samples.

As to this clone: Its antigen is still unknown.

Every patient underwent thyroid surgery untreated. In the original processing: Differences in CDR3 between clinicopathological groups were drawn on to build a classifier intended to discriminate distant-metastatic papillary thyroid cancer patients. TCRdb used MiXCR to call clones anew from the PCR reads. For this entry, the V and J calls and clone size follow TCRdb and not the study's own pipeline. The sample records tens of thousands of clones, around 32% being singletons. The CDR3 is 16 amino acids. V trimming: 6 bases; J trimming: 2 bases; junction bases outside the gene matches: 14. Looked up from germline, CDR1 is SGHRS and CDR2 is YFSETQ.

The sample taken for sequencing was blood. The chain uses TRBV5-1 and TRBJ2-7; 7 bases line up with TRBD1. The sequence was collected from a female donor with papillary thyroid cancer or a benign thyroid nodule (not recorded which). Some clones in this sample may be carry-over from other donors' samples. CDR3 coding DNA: TGCGCCAGCATCATGGAAGGACAGGCGAGCACCTACGAGCAGTACTTC. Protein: CASIMEGQASTYEQYF.